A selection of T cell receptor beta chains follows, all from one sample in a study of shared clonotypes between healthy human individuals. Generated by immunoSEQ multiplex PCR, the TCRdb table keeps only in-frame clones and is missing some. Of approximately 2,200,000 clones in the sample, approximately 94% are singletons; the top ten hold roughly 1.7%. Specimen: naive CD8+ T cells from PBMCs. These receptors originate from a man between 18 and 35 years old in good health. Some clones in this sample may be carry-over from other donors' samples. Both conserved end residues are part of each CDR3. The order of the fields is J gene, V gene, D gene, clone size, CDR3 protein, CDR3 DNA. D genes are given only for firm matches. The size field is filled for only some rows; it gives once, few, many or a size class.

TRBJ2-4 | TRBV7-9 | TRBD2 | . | CASSFVSLAGVGNIQYF | TGTGCCAGCAGCTTCGTCTCCCTAGCGGGAGTGGGAAACATTCAGTACTTC
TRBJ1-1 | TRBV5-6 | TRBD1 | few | CASSLGTGNTEAFF | TGTGCCAGCAGCTTGGGGACAGGGAACACTGAAGCTTTCTTT
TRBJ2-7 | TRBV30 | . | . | CAWNMGAYEQYF | TGTGCCTGGAATATGGGGGCCTACGAGCAGTACTTC
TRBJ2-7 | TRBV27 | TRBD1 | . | CASSSRQGYEQYF | TGTGCCAGCAGTTCCCGACAGGGCTACGAGCAGTACTTC
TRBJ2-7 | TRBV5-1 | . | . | CASSSRQDPYKQYF | TGCGCCAGCAGCTCCCGACAGGACCCATACAAGCAGTACTTC
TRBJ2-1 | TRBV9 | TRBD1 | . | CASSPSGTGYNEQFF | TGTGCCAGCAGCCCGTCCGGGACAGGGTACAATGAGCAGTTCTTC
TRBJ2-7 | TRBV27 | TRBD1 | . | CASSLSAGTGSYEQYF | TGTGCCAGCAGTTTGTCCGCCGGGACAGGGAGCTACGAGCAGTACTTC
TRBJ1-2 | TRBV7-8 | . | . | CASSLGVVDIPYGYTF | TGTGCCAGCAGCTTAGGAGTAGTAGACATCCCCTATGGCTACACCTTC
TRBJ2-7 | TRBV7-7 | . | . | CASSFGFRDEQYF | TGTGCCAGCAGCTTCGGGTTCAGGGACGAGCAGTACTTC
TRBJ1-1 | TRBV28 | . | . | CASSWGAADLNTEAFF | TGTGCCAGCAGTTGGGGGGCGGCGGACCTGAACACTGAAGCTTTCTTT
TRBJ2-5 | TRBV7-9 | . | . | CASSLGPSLQETQYF | TGTGCCAGCAGCTTGGGACCCAGCCTCCAAGAGACCCAGTACTTC
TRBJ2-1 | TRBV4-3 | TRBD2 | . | CASSQGLASGSFNEQFF | TGCGCCAGCAGCCAAGGTCTGGCTAGCGGGAGTTTCAATGAGCAGTTCTTC
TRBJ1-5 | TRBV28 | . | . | CASSTEDVGNQPQHF | TGTGCCAGCAGTACCGAGGACGTCGGCAATCAGCCCCAGCATTTT
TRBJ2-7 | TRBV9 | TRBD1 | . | CASSEDSGQGSDEQYF | TGTGCCAGCAGCGAGGACTCAGGACAGGGAAGTGACGAGCAGTACTTC
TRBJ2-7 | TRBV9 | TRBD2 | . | CASSEGTSGDSHTYEQYF | TGTGCCAGCAGCGAGGGGACTAGCGGGGACAGCCACACCTACGAGCAGTACTTC
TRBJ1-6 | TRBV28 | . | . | CASSKRTAYNSPLHF | TGTGCCAGCAGTAAAAGGACAGCCTATAATTCACCCCTCCACTTT
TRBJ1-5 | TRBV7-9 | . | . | CASSSPSTGGNNQPQHF | TGTGCCAGCAGCTCCCCTTCGACTGGGGGTAACAATCAGCCCCAGCATTTT
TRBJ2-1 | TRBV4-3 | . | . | CASSLRGAYNEQFF | TGCGCCAGCAGCCTCAGGGGAGCCTACAATGAGCAGTTCTTC